The 22 T cell receptor beta chains presented below share a single source sample, sequenced in a study of radiation and T cells in renal cell carcinoma. Using immunoSEQ multiplex PCR, the repertoire was profiled, and TCRdb retains in-frame clones only, with some absent. The repertoire consists of about 130,000 clones, with 88% occurring once and the leading ten covering 5.8%. The time point is: blood 2 weeks post-SBRT. Treatment reported: 15 Gy SBRT to primary tumor, nephrectomy 4 weeks later. The specimen comprised blood, sampled from a patient whose treatment included radiotherapy and nephrectomy. These receptors came from a woman aged 70-85 years with renal cell carcinoma.

The V gene is TRBV19, the J gene TRBJ2-7; no clear D gene. Looked up from germline, CDR1 is LNHDA and CDR2 is SQIVND (reference sequence). This CDR3 is 12 amino acids long. Trimming cost V 5 bases and J 4 bases, with 9 bases left between them. The CDR3 loop reads CASSVGGYEQYF. CDR3 nucleotide sequence: TGTGCCAGTAGTGTCGGCGGTTACGAGCAGTACTTC.

This chain connects TRBV15 to TRBJ1-4; D call uncertain. The V end was cut by 0 bases, the J end by 4 bases, with 15 bases between. The CDR3 has 17 residues. Germline values: CDR1 LNHNV, CDR2 YYDKDF (reference sequence). This CDR3 reads CATSRDGPGGLNEKLFF. In DNA form, the CDR3 reads TGTGCCACCAGCAGAGACGGACCTGGTGGGCTTAATGAAAAACTGTTTTTT.

The V and J genes are TRBV25-1 and TRBJ2-3; 12 nucleotides align to TRBD2. CDR1 and CDR2 (germline): MGHDK, SYGVNS. The CDR3 spans 15 residues. After removal of 3 bases from V and 9 bases from J, the junction contained 7 bases not matched to a gene. The CDR3 spells CASSDPTSGGRTQYF. The CDR3 bases are TGTGCCAGCAGTGATCCCACTAGCGGGGGGAGGACGCAGTATTTT.

The V call is TRBV5-6, the J call TRBJ2-4; D gene unclear. This CDR3 comprises 11 residues. Germline V gene sequence: CDR1 SGHDT, CDR2 YYEEEE. Between the trimmed V and J ends, which lost 2 bases and 9 bases, there was a span of 6 bases. CDR3 loop: CASSLGGIQYF. Here the CDR3 DNA reads TGTGCCAGCAGCTTAGGCGGCATTCAGTACTTC. Full variable domain (rest looked up from reference TRBV5-6 and TRBJ2-4): DAGVTQSPTHLIKTRGQQVTLRCSPKSGHDTVSWYQQALGQGPQFIFQYYEEEERQRGNFPDRFSGHQFPNYSSELNVNALLLGDSALYLCASSLGGIQYFGAGTRLSVL.

J is TRBJ2-3 and V is TRBV2, with 7 bases identical to TRBD1. The CDR3 runs 16 residues. CDR1 is SNHLY and CDR2 is FYNNEI in the germline V gene. Trimming removed 6 bases from V and 3 bases from J; junction bases left unmatched: 12. In nucleotides, the CDR3 is TGTGCCAGCAGCGCAAAGGGTGCAGGGGGAACAGATACGCAGTATTTT. Its translation is CASSAKGAGGTDTQYF.

This sequence joins TRBV6-1 and TRBJ1-5; no clear D gene. This CDR3 is built from 14 residues. Per the germline V gene, CDR1 is MNHNS and CDR2 is SASEGT. The V gene lost 0 bases and the J gene lost 3 bases, with 6 bases spanning the gap. CDR3 coding DNA: TGTGCCAGCAGTGAAGCGGGCTTCAATCAGCCCCAGCATTTT. Its translation: CASSEAGFNQPQHF.

J is TRBJ2-7 and V is TRBV15; D is tentatively TRBD1 or TRBD2 (5 bases each). This CDR3 comprises 13 residues. Per the germline V gene, CDR1 is LNHNV and CDR2 is YYDKDF (reference sequence). Trimming shortened V by 5 bases and J by 6 bases, and 14 bases separated the two germline ends. The CDR3 coding sequence is TGTGCCACCAGCGGAGGCGCTGGGGGCGAGCAGTACTTC. This encodes CATSGGAGGEQYF. The full variable domain, its missing parts supplied by reference TRBV15 and TRBJ2-7, is DAMVIQNPRYQVTQFGKPVTLSCSQTLNHNVMYWYQQKSSQAPKLLFHYYDKDFNNEADTPDNFQSRRPNTSFCFLDIRSPGLGDTAMYLCATSGGAGGEQYFGPGTRLTVT.

As concerns this clone: The same CDR3 also results from other DNA sequences found in this sample. The chain is built from TRBV5-1 and TRBJ1-6; a weak D match, TRBD1 (5 bases). The CDR3 totals 14 residues. Germline V CDR1 and CDR2: SGHRS, YFSETQ. The ends were cut back, 2 bases at V and 6 bases at J, with 9 bases in the middle. The CDR3: CASSLQEGNSPLHF. The DNA for the CDR3 is TGCGCCAGCAGCTTACAGGAGGGTAATTCACCCCTCCACTTT.

The chain combines TRBV9 with TRBJ2-6; D perhaps matches TRBD1 (6 bases). Trimming removed 0 bases at V and 4 bases at J, with 23 bases between. The CDR3 consists of 20 residues. Germline-derived CDR1 and CDR2 are SGDLS and YYNGEE. The CDR3 loop reads CASSVELGGTPFTGANVLTF. The CDR3 DNA reads TGTGCCAGCAGCGTAGAATTAGGGGGAACCCCATTTACCGGGGCCAACGTCCTGACTTTC.

CDR3 residues: CASRGGISNEKLFF. In nucleotides, the CDR3 is TGTGCCAGCAGGGGGGGGATCTCTAATGAAAAACTGTTTTTT. The chain joins TRBV2 to TRBJ1-4; D is perhaps TRBD1 (5 bases). The V and J ends lost 6 bases and 3 bases respectively, with 11 bases between them. CDR3 length: 14 residues. Per germline, CDR1 SNHLY and CDR2 FYNNEI.

This chain uses TRBV7-2 with TRBJ1-2; TRBD1 might be the D (6 bases). Germline-derived CDR1 and CDR2 are SGHTA and FQGNSA. V was shortened by 1 base and J by 6 bases, with 15 bases between the two germline ends. The CDR3 is 15 residues long. As DNA, the CDR3 is TGTGCCAGCAGCTTAGATGGGGGGCGTGCTCATGGCTACACCTTC. Translating gives CASSLDGGRAHGYTF.

The J gene is TRBJ1-5, the V gene TRBV2, with TRBD1 matching over 10 bases. With 4 bases clipped from V and 1 base from J, the junction kept 1 base outside the gene matches. The CDR3 runs to 15 residues. Per the germline V gene, CDR1 is SNHLY and CDR2 is FYNNEI. The CDR3 reads CASSGQGASNQPQHF. The DNA for the CDR3 is TGTGCCAGCAGTGGACAGGGGGCCAGCAATCAGCCCCAGCATTTT.

This chain joins TRBV6-1 and TRBJ1-5; D gene ambiguous. The CDR3 runs 14 residues. Germline V gene sequence: CDR1 MNHNS, CDR2 SASEGT. V lost 0 bases to trimming and J lost 6 bases, with 9 bases between them. CDR3 protein: CASSEAGGLQPQHF. The DNA of the CDR3 is TGTGCCAGCAGTGAAGCGGGAGGGCTTCAGCCCCAGCATTTT.

Of note for this clone: The junction shows a germline mismatch at one end, possibly a read error. The rearrangement links TRBV29-1 to TRBJ1-2, with 10 bases matching TRBD1. This CDR3 is built from 13 residues. Germline assignment: CDR1 SQVTM and CDR2 ANQGSEA. The CDR3 loop reads CSVPGQGNSGYTF. DNA for the CDR3: TGCAGCGTGCCGGGACAGGGGAACTCTGGCTACACCTTC.

The chain combines TRBV19 with TRBJ1-1, with TRBD1 matching 9 bases. The CDR3 sequence is 13 residues long. The germline CDR1 and CDR2 sequences are LNHDA and SQIVND (reference sequence). V was pared by 5 bases and J by 6 bases, with 4 bases of the junction left unmatched. CDR3 loop: CASSGQGRAEAFF. The CDR3 bases are TGTGCCAGTAGTGGACAGGGGCGGGCTGAAGCTTTCTTT.

The chain uses TRBV29-1 and TRBJ2-1; possible D gene TRBD2, 5 bases. Germline assignment: CDR1 SQVTM and CDR2 ANQGSEA. This CDR3 is 14 amino acids long. With 7 bases removed from V and 8 bases from J, the gap between germline ends came to 21 bases. This chain's CDR3 is CSAEGVGGVHEQFF. The CDR3 region has the DNA TGCAGCGCCGAGGGAGTAGGAGGTGTACATGAGCAGTTCTTC.

This clone has a single count. CDR3 nucleotides: TGTGCCAGCAGCGTAGACCTAGCGAAGTCCTACGAGCAGTACTTC. Translating gives CASSVDLAKSYEQYF. V is TRBV9 and J is TRBJ2-7; perhaps TRBD2 as D (6 bases). The V end lost 0 bases, the J end lost 1 base, and 11 bases lay between the germline ends. Looked up from germline, CDR1 is SGDLS and CDR2 is YYNGEE. The CDR3 runs 15 residues.

V and J are TRBV5-8 and TRBJ1-6; D is unresolved. V was cut by 5 bases and J by 12 bases, with 15 bases left in between. CDR1 SGHTS and CDR2 YDEGEE come from the germline V gene. The CDR3 extends over 13 amino acids. This CDR3 reads CASSFTQWRPLHF. The CDR3 nucleotides read TGTGCCAGCAGTTTCACTCAGTGGCGACCCCTCCACTTT.

This clone was seen a few times. The chain couples TRBV30 to TRBJ1-1; no reliable D call. Trimming shortened V by 2 bases and J by 4 bases, and 8 bases separated the two germline ends. Germline loops: CDR1 GTSNPN, CDR2 SVGIG (reference sequence). This CDR3 spans 12 amino acids. CDR3 coding DNA: TGTGCCTGGAGTACCAAGGGCACTGAAGCTTTCTTT. This sequence encodes CAWSTKGTEAFF.

The rearrangement uses TRBV7-3 and TRBJ1-4; the match to TRBD1 covers 10 bases. Germline lookup yields CDR1 SGHTA and CDR2 FQGTGA. The CDR3 runs to 17 residues. After removal of 5 bases from V and 0 bases from J, the junction contained 6 bases not matched to a gene. CDR3 coding DNA: TGTGCCAGCAGCGCAGACAGGGGGCGAGCAACTAATGAAAAACTGTTTTTT. This codes for CASSADRGRATNEKLFF.

The V call is TRBV5-8, the J call TRBJ1-2; the match to TRBD1 covers 8 bases. The CDR3 totals 16 residues. Germline CDR1 reads SGHTS; CDR2 reads YDEGEE. J gave up 3 bases and V 0 bases, and 7 bases lay outside the gene matches. The CDR3 loop reads CASSLGDRLGDYGYTF. The CDR3 DNA reads as TGTGCCAGCAGCTTGGGGGACAGGCTAGGAGACTATGGCTACACCTTC. Full variable domain (rest looked up from reference TRBV5-8 and TRBJ1-2): EAGVTQSPTHLIKTRGQQATLRCSPISGHTSVYWYQQALGLGLQFLLWYDEGEERNRGNFPPRFSGRQFPNYSSELNVNALELEDSALYLCASSLGDRLGDYGYTFGSGTRLTVV.

V gene TRBV27 combines with J gene TRBJ1-5; 7 bases agree with TRBD1. Germline CDR1 is MNHEY and CDR2 is SMNVEV (reference sequence). V lost 8 bases, J lost 7 bases, and 20 bases stayed unmatched. The length of the CDR3 is 17 residues. CDR3 in DNA: TGTGCCAGCGCTGCTATGAAATACCGACAGGGAGGACAGCCCCAGCATTTT. This translates into CASAAMKYRQGGQPQHF.